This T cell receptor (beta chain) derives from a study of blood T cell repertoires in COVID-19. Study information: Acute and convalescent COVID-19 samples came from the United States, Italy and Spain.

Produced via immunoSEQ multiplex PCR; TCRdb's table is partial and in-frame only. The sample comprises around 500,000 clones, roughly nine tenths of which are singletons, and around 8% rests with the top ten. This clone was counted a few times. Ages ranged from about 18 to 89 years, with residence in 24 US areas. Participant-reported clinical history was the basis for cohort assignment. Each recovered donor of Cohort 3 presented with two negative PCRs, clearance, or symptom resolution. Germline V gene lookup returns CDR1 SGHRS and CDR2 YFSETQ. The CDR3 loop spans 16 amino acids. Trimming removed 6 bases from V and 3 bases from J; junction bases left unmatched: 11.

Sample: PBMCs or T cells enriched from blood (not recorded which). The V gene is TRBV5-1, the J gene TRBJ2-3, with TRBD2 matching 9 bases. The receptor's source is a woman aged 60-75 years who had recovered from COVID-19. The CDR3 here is CASIPGAGGPTDTQYF. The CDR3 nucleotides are TGCGCCAGCATCCCTGGGGCGGGGGGGCCGACAGATACGCAGTATTTT.